This is a list of T cell receptor beta chains from one sample in a study of breast tumors, draining lymph nodes, adjacent tissues. TCRdb recomputed calls from the multiplex PCR reads with MiXCR, one row per CDR3 protein. This sample has about 180,000 distinct CDR3 sequences; approximately 30% occur once, and the top ten carry roughly 3.8%. The sequencing input was axillary lymph node tissue. The source is a female donor with breast cancer. Some clones in this sample may be carry-over from other donors' samples. Each CDR3 is given with its conserved first and last residue. The order of the fields is V gene, clone size, D gene, J gene, CDR3 protein, CDR3 DNA. A D gene is named only where the DNA matches it firmly. Expanded clones get a size class; other rows say once, few or many, or leave the size out.

TRBV27,few,-,TRBJ2-7,CASSYGGYEQYF,TGTGCCAGCAGTTACGGCGGCTACGAGCAGTACTTC
TRBV27,many,TRBD2,TRBJ2-7,CASSSPGLGESQEQYF,TGTGCCAGCAGTTCACCGGGACTAGGGGAGTCGCAGGAGCAGTACTTC
TRBV28,many,-,TRBJ1-4,CACQRAWVANEKLFF,TGTGCCTGTCAAAGGGCTTGGGTTGCTAATGAAAAACTGTTTTTT
TRBV19,many,-,TRBJ1-2,CASLWVGGHYGYTF,TGTGCCAGCCTATGGGTTGGCGGTCACTATGGCTACACCTTC
TRBV5-8,-,TRBD1,TRBJ2-2,CASSGIRDRNTGELFF,TGTGCCAGCAGCGGAATCCGGGACAGGAACACCGGGGAGCTGTTTTTT
TRBV30,many,TRBD1,TRBJ2-7,CAWSPGQGAREQYF,TGTGCCTGGAGTCCGGGACAGGGGGCGCGGGAGCAGTACTTC
TRBV7-8,large,-,TRBJ2-7,CASSLGTYEQYF,TGTGCCAGCAGCTTAGGTACCTACGAGCAGTACTTC
TRBV12-3/TRBV12-4,many,TRBD2,TRBJ2-3,CASRRTSGSADTQYF,TGTGCCAGCAGGCGGACTAGCGGGAGTGCAGATACGCAGTATTTT
TRBV19,many,-,TRBJ2-1,CASMVYNEQFF,TGTGCCAGTATGGTCTACAATGAGCAGTTCTTC
TRBV5-4,many,-,TRBJ2-7,CASSRQLAYEQYF,TGTGCCAGCAGCCGACAGCTTGCCTACGAGCAGTACTTC
TRBV3-1,-,TRBD2,TRBJ2-1,CASSRGLAGLWEQFF,TGTGCCAGCAGCAGAGGACTAGCGGGTCTCTGGGAGCAGTTCTTC
TRBV4-2,-,-,TRBJ1-2,CASNHPGEVEGYTF,TGTGCCAGCAACCACCCGGGCGAGGTGGAAGGCTACACCTTC
TRBV7-2,many,TRBD1,TRBJ2-3,CASSSPGQDPTDTQYF,TGTGCCAGCAGCTCTCCGGGACAGGATCCCACAGATACGCAGTATTTT
TRBV4-1,-,TRBD1,TRBJ1-6,CASSTAQGAHNSPLHF,TGCGCCAGCAGCACGGCACAGGGGGCCCATAATTCACCCCTCCACTTT
TRBV14,-,TRBD2,TRBJ2-7,CVSSQILAPSYEQHF,TGTGTCAGCAGCCAAATACTAGCGCCGTCCTACGAGCAGCACTTC
TRBV6-5,many,TRBD2,TRBJ2-2,CASSYFPTSGVTGELFF,TGTGCCAGCAGTTACTTTCCGACTAGCGGGGTTACCGGGGAGCTGTTTTTT
TRBV20-1,few,TRBD1,TRBJ2-7,CSARPGQSPYEQYF,TGCAGTGCTAGGCCGGGACAGTCCCCCTACGAGCAGTACTTC
TRBV7-9,many,-,TRBJ2-1,CASSLALGPAGGGGEQFF,TGTGCCAGCAGCTTAGCGCTCGGTCCAGCGGGCGGGGGCGGTGAGCAGTTCTTC
TRBV24-1,few,-,TRBJ1-1,CATSDSGTEAFF,TGTGCCACCAGTGATTCGGGGACTGAAGCTTTCTTT
TRBV19,many,TRBD2,TRBJ2-3,CASSIMASGVTDTQYF,TGTGCCAGTAGTATCATGGCTAGCGGGGTCACAGATACGCAGTATTTT
TRBV3-1,many,TRBD1,TRBJ1-2,CASSPRQGLFGYTF,TGTGCCAGCAGCCCACGACAGGGCCTCTTTGGCTACACCTTC
TRBV5-1,-,-,TRBJ1-1,CASSLAGSGVAEAFF,TGCGCCAGCAGCTTGGCCGGCAGCGGCGTGGCTGAAGCTTTCTTT
TRBV20-1,-,TRBD2,TRBJ2-3,CSARVLGGAGDTQYF,TGCAGTGCTAGAGTACTCGGGGGGGCCGGAGATACGCAGTATTTT
TRBV5-1,-,-,TRBJ1-5,CASSLASVYEETQHF,TGCGCCAGCAGCTTAGCCTCGGTTTACGAAGAGACCCAGCATTTT
TRBV2,-,-,TRBJ1-1,CASSTSGWDTEAFF,TGTGCCAGCAGTACTTCAGGGTGGGACACTGAAGCTTTCTTT
TRBV10-3,-,TRBD1,TRBJ1-3,CAIRPGTGSSGNTIYF,TGTGCTATTCGCCCCGGGACAGGGTCATCTGGAAACACCATATATTTT
TRBV28,few,-,TRBJ1-4,CASRRAYGEKLFF,TGTGCCAGCAGGAGGGCATACGGTGAAAAACTGTTTTTT
TRBV12-3/TRBV12-4,many,TRBD1,TRBJ2-5,CASSLGADRGQETQYF,TGTGCCAGCAGTTTAGGGGCAGACAGGGGCCAAGAGACCCAGTACTTC
TRBV12-3/TRBV12-4,-,-,TRBJ2-5,CASSFYGSTQYF,TGTGCCAGCAGTTTCTATGGGTCGACCCAGTACTTC
TRBV15,many,-,TRBJ2-7,CATSTGIALRAYEQYF,TGTGCCACCAGCACGGGGATTGCACTGCGAGCCTACGAGCAGTACTTC
TRBV20-1,many,-,TRBJ2-7,CSARDLRPKGEQYF,TGCAGTGCTAGAGATCTCCGACCTAAGGGCGAGCAGTACTTC
TRBV18,many,-,TRBJ2-1,CASSEAGLTYNEQFF,TGTGCCAGCTCTGAGGCGGGGCTAACCTACAATGAGCAGTTCTTC
TRBV6-2/TRBV6-3,many,-,TRBJ2-7,CASHGRGGRIYEQYF,TGTGCCAGCCATGGGCGCGGGGGCCGGATTTACGAGCAGTACTTC
TRBV6-6,-,-,TRBJ1-3,CASTPPGGGRDENTIYF,TGTGCCAGCACCCCTCCGGGGGGAGGGAGGGATGAAAACACCATATATTTT
TRBV7-3,many,-,TRBJ2-7,CASSLKRGYEQYF,TGTGCCAGCAGCTTAAAGAGGGGCTACGAGCAGTACTTC
TRBV28,many,-,TRBJ1-5,CASSITNQPQHF,TGTGCCAGCAGTATCACTAATCAGCCCCAGCATTTT
TRBV6-6,many,-,TRBJ1-3,CASSRDRLSGNTIYF,TGTGCCAGCAGCCGCGACAGACTCTCTGGAAACACCATATATTTT
TRBV2,many,TRBD2,TRBJ2-2,CASRREGTNTGELFF,TGTGCCAGCAGAAGGGAGGGTACGAACACCGGGGAGCTGTTTTTT
TRBV28,many,-,TRBJ2-3,CASSLLGNTQYF,TGTGCCAGCAGTTTGCTCGGAAATACGCAGTATTTT